The 20 T cell receptor beta chains below were found in one sample sequenced in a study of cytomegalovirus exposure and HLA in healthy donors. PCR primers comprised 60 Vbeta and 13 Jbeta primers. The method was immunoSEQ multiplex PCR; TCRdb's version includes in-frame clones alone and lacks a portion of them. The table records about 190,000 clones, 75% to 90% of them present only once. Sequenced input: PBMCs. These receptor sequences come from a woman aged 45-65 years in good health and CMV-seropositive.

The J gene is TRBJ1-2, the V gene TRBV6-5, with 9 positions matching TRBD1. Germline lookup yields CDR1 MNHEY and CDR2 SVGAGI. J was trimmed by 5 bases and V by 7 bases; bases with no gene match: 5. The CDR3 has 13 residues. The CDR3 is CASTGQGKYGYTF. The DNA of the CDR3 is TGTGCCAGCACCGGACAGGGGAAATATGGCTACACCTTC.

CDR3 sequence (DNA): TGTGCCAGCAGTTCGACAGGGGGTGAGGGTGAAGCTTTCTTT. It is translated as CASSSTGGEGEAFF. The chain links TRBV6-6 to TRBJ1-1; 9 bases line up with TRBD1. Per the germline V gene, CDR1 is MNHNY and CDR2 is SVGAGI (reference sequence). Germline trimming cut 4 bases from V and 7 bases from J; bases unmatched to any gene: 7. This CDR3 is 14 amino acids long.

The chain combines TRBV27 with TRBJ2-7; maybe TRBD2 (6 bases). Per germline, CDR1 MNHEY and CDR2 SMNVEV (reference sequence). The CDR3 spans 15 residues. The V gene lost 3 bases and the J gene lost 3 bases, with 15 bases spanning the gap. As DNA, the CDR3 is TGTGCCAGCAGTTTTGTCGGAGGGCCGATCTACGAGCAGTACTTC. It translates to CASSFVGGPIYEQYF.

The chain combines TRBV5-1 with TRBJ2-7; 10 nucleotides match TRBD1. Germline CDR1 is SGHRS and CDR2 is YFSETQ. V lost 0 bases to trimming and J lost 4 bases; unmatched junction nucleotides: 10. The CDR3 covers 17 residues. This chain's CDR3 is CASSLEPLGDRGYEQYF. CDR3 bases: TGCGCCAGCAGCTTGGAGCCCCTAGGGGACAGGGGTTACGAGCAGTACTTC.

The V and J genes are TRBV5-4 and TRBJ1-1; D remains ambiguous. Germline CDR1 is SGHNT and CDR2 is YYREEE (reference sequence). The V gene lost 1 base and the J gene lost 1 base, with 8 bases spanning the gap. The CDR3 sequence is 14 residues long. In DNA, the CDR3 is TGTGCCAGCAGCTTGTACAGAGCGAACACTGAAGCTTTCTTT. Its translation: CASSLYRANTEAFF.

The chain couples TRBV19 to TRBJ1-5, with D possibly being TRBD1 (6 bases). CDR3 length equals 13 residues. The germline CDR1 and CDR2 sequences are LNHDA and SQIVND (reference sequence). Trimming removed 7 bases at V and 4 bases at J, with 11 bases between. CDR3 region: CASKGEGNQPQHF. DNA for the CDR3: TGTGCCAGTAAGGGGGAGGGAAATCAGCCCCAGCATTTT.

This clone was observed once. The CDR3 DNA sequence: TGTGCCAGCACCCGGAGAGAGGGAAACACCATATATTTT. Protein sequence: CASTRREGNTIYF. The chain uses TRBV5-4 and TRBJ1-3; D remains unclear. The CDR3 covers 13 residues. The V end lost 6 bases, the J end lost 4 bases, and 11 bases lay between the germline ends. Germline CDR1 reads SGHNT; CDR2 reads YYREEE (reference sequence).

The J gene is TRBJ1-1, the V gene TRBV5-6; 9 bases agree with TRBD1. The ends lost 4 bases at V and 2 bases at J; junction bases unmatched: 3. Germline-derived CDR1 and CDR2 are SGHDT and YYEEEE. The CDR3 loop spans 14 amino acids. CDR3 amino acids: CASSTGQGNTEAFF. CDR3 sequence (DNA): TGTGCCAGCAGCACGGGACAGGGAAACACTGAAGCTTTCTTT.

This chain connects TRBV5-1 to TRBJ1-2, with D uncertain. Trimming took 4 bases from V and 8 from J, leaving 21 bases between them. The V gene's germline CDR1 is SGHRS and CDR2 YFSETQ. The CDR3 spans 15 residues. The CDR3 sequence: CASSLSPAGTGGYTF. The CDR3 DNA sequence: TGCGCCAGCAGCCTATCGCCTGCAGGTACGGGGGGCTACACCTTC.

The V call is TRBV19, the J call TRBJ2-5; 9 bases are shared with TRBD2. TRBJ2-7 matches the DNA end more closely, so the J call is doubtful. This CDR3 contains 14 residues. The V gene's germline CDR1 is LNHDA and CDR2 SQIVND (reference sequence). CDR3: CASSSLRGGYEQYF. The CDR3 DNA reads TGTGCCAGTAGTAGTCTGCGGGGGGGCTACGAGCAGTACTTC.

V is TRBV2 and J is TRBJ2-4, with TRBD1 matching 9 bases. With 5 bases clipped from V and 9 bases from J, the junction kept 11 bases outside the gene matches. This CDR3 is 15 amino acids long. CDR1 and CDR2 (germline): SNHLY, FYNNEI. The CDR3 here is CASSLPGQGGGIQYF. The CDR3, as DNA: TGTGCCAGCAGTTTACCGGGACAGGGAGGGGGCATTCAGTACTTC.

V usage is TRBV15 and J usage is TRBJ2-1, with D perhaps matching TRBD1 (6 bases). Looked up from germline, CDR1 is LNHNV and CDR2 is YYDKDF (reference sequence). The germline V and J ends were trimmed by 7 bases and 2 bases, with 18 bases remaining between them. The CDR3 has 16 amino acids. The CDR3 DNA is TGTGCCACCAAGGTTTCAAGGCAGGGGACCTACAATGAGCAGTTCTTC. Amino acids: CATKVSRQGTYNEQFF.

This chain joins TRBV5-1 and TRBJ1-2; no definite D call. The germline V and J ends were trimmed by 4 bases and 4 bases, with 11 bases remaining between them. CDR1 is SGHRS and CDR2 is YFSETQ in the germline V gene. The CDR3 extends over 13 amino acids. CDR3 sequence: CASSNGEGYGYTF. CDR3 DNA sequence: TGCGCCAGCAGCAACGGTGAGGGCTATGGCTACACCTTC.

The chain has TRBV7-2 and TRBJ1-5; weak D call: TRBD1 (6 bases). V gave up 5 bases and J gave up 3 bases, with 11 bases separating them. CDR1 is SGHTA and CDR2 is FQGNSA in the germline V gene. The CDR3 runs to 14 residues. The CDR3 loop reads CASSPDSPNQPQHF. CDR3 bases: TGTGCCAGCAGCCCGGACAGTCCCAATCAGCCCCAGCATTTT.

The CDR3 loop reads CASSLYGRRATNEKLFF. The CDR3 coding sequence is TGTGCCAGCAGTTTATATGGCAGGAGGGCAACTAATGAAAAACTGTTTTTT. The chain employs TRBV28 and TRBJ1-4; D gene unclear. The CDR3 spans 17 residues. V shed 1 base and J shed 0 bases, with 12 bases lying between them. Germline-derived CDR1 and CDR2 are MDHEN and SYDVKM.

The chain recombines TRBV10-3 with TRBJ2-3; D perhaps matches TRBD1 (5 bases). CDR3 length: 15 amino acids. V lost 3 bases and J 2 bases, leaving 12 bases between the germline ends. The germline gives CDR1 ENHRY, CDR2 SYGVKD. CDR3 loop: CAISDTTEPTDTQYF. The DNA for the CDR3 is TGTGCCATCAGTGACACGACAGAACCCACAGATACGCAGTATTTT.

The chain recombines TRBV6-6 with TRBJ2-1, with 8 bases aligning to TRBD2. The CDR3 is 13 residues long. From germline, CDR1 is MNHNY and CDR2 SVGAGI (reference sequence). J gave up 7 bases and V 7 bases, and 6 bases lay outside the gene matches. The DNA of the CDR3 is TGTGCCAGCACGGTCCGGGGGGGTAATGAGCAGTTCTTC. It specifies CASTVRGGNEQFF.

The chain employs TRBV2 and TRBJ2-7; no definite D call. The germline V and J ends were trimmed by 11 bases and 1 base, with 12 bases remaining between them. CDR3 length: 12 residues. Germline V lookup: CDR1 SNHLY, CDR2 FYNNEI. The CDR3 nucleotides read TGTGCCCAAAAAGGCAGGTCCTACGAGCAGTACTTC. As protein: CAQKGRSYEQYF. Drawing the rest from reference TRBV2 and TRBJ2-7, the complete variable domain is EPEVTQTPSHQVTQMGQEVILRCVPISNHLYFYWYRQILGQKVEFLVSFYNNEISEKSEIFDDQFSVERPDGSNFTLKIRSTKLEDSAMYFCAQKGRSYEQYFGPGTRLTVT.

The V call is TRBV18, the J call TRBJ2-5, with D possibly TRBD2 on 5 matching bases. The germline V and J ends were trimmed by 3 bases and 5 bases, with 10 bases remaining between them. Per the germline V gene, CDR1 is KGHSH and CDR2 is LQKENI. This CDR3 spans 13 amino acids. The CDR3 DNA follows: TGTGCCAGCTCACCGGGTAGCGTCGAGACCCAGTACTTC. It translates to CASSPGSVETQYF.

This clone was seen only once. V and J are TRBV5-5 and TRBJ1-6; D is possibly TRBD1 (5 bases). V shed 4 bases and J shed 7 bases, with 15 bases lying between them. Germline assignment: CDR1 SGHKS and CDR2 YYEKEE (reference sequence). The CDR3 length is 15 residues. The DNA for the CDR3 is TGTGCCAGCAGCCGAACGACAGCAAGCAATTCACCCCTCCACTTT. Translation: CASSRTTASNSPLHF.